These T cell receptor beta chains were read from a single sample in a study of response to subunit inactivated influenza vaccine. TCRdb reprocessed the RT-PCR reads with MiXCR, giving one entry per CDR3 protein. Of roughly 700,000 distinct CDR3 sequences in the sample, around 14% are singletons; the top ten hold around 10%. The sequences come from PBMCs from blood, collected roughly 13 days after vaccination. The receptors were sampled from a man aged 50 or older who received an inactivated influenza vaccine. The CDR3 runs from the conserved cysteine through the conserved F or W. For some rows the clone size is stated as once, few or many, or as a class when expanded; others skip it.

>-|-|TRBV29-1
CSVGTNQETQFF
>few|TRBJ2-2|TRBV3-1
CASSPTGGHTGELFF
>-|TRBJ2-2|TRBV3-1
CASSSRVGITGELFF
>-|TRBJ2-1|TRBV5-6
CASRWDPYNEQFF
>many|TRBJ2-3|TRBV4-1
CASSPRTASTDTQYF
>many|TRBJ2-1|TRBV29-1
CSFRPRQGYNEQFF
>-|TRBJ2-5|TRBV5-6
CASSLLVGDETQYF
>-|TRBJ1-1|TRBV6-2/TRBV6-3
CASSRGQSRTEAFF
>many|TRBJ2-3|TRBV20-1
CSARKREVSDTQYF
>few|TRBJ2-7|TRBV10-3
CAISEGAGNYREQYF
>few|TRBJ1-2|TRBV12-3/TRBV12-4
CASSPITGDYGYTF
>many|TRBJ2-7|TRBV7-2
CASSLYGRGAYEQYF
>-|TRBJ2-2|TRBV6-1
CASSRLASNTGELFF
>-|TRBJ2-5|TRBV12-3/TRBV12-4
CASRTGQGYSETQYF
>-|TRBJ2-3|TRBV3-1
CASSQGFEGSQYF
>few|TRBJ1-2|TRBV4-3
CASSQDYTGNYGYTF
>few|TRBJ1-2|TRBV5-1
CASSLGGTGLGSYGYTF
>-|TRBJ2-7|TRBV3-1
CASSQVRLPHSYEQYF
>-|TRBJ2-1|TRBV20-1
CSARDFKGSSYNEQFF
>-|TRBJ1-6|TRBV27
CATQGGSSPLHF
>few|TRBJ1-4|TRBV20-1
CSARDLKEKLFF
>-|TRBJ1-6|TRBV4-2
CASSHPGQGLTSPLHF
>few|TRBJ2-2|TRBV20-1
CSAREGAATGELFF
>few|TRBJ2-2|TRBV6-5
CASSYPTSGGLNTGELFF
>few|TRBJ2-2|TRBV29-1
CSVFGTANTGELFF
>-|TRBJ1-6|TRBV6-5
CASSYLMGGRYNSPLHF
>-|TRBJ2-3|TRBV7-9
CASSLRSSGTTDTQYF
>-|TRBJ2-1|TRBV20-1
CSASRLSSYNEQFF
>few|TRBJ1-2|TRBV3-1
CASSQDRLYGYTF
>-|TRBJ2-7|TRBV6-1
CASSQTGQDEQYF
>many|TRBJ1-4|TRBV5-1
CASSFRGQGEPRGKLFF
>few|TRBJ2-7|TRBV5-1
CASSAGTAPHEQYF
>-|TRBJ2-2|TRBV2
CASSVPTGRDTGELFF
>many|TRBJ2-7|TRBV7-2
CASSLRAADTYEQYF
>few|TRBJ2-3|TRBV9
CASSVVVRDTQYF
>-|TRBJ1-5|TRBV6-1
CASSVFGVSNQPQHF
>few|TRBJ1-5|TRBV18
CASSPQGERNQPQHF
>few|TRBJ2-7|TRBV18
CASSPSGIEQYF
>few|TRBJ1-4|TRBV20-1
CSARDTANEKLFF
>-|TRBJ2-7|TRBV6-1
CASILEVGGEQYF
>few|TRBJ2-1|TRBV18
CASSPRQGWNEQFF
>-|TRBJ1-5|TRBV28
CASSPTGGAYSNQPQHF
>-|TRBJ2-1|TRBV30
CAWSPRYNEQFF
>-|TRBJ1-5|TRBV6-1
CASSEVGHGGQPQHF
>few|TRBJ2-3|TRBV3-1
CASSQESVPRQWYF
>few|TRBJ2-2|TRBV2
CASRSSGTGTGELFF
>-|TRBJ2-3|TRBV18
CASSPTSSVADTQYF
>few|TRBJ2-5|TRBV5-1
CASSRQYQETQYF
>few|TRBJ2-5|TRBV6-2/TRBV6-3
CASSQITQETQYF
>few|TRBJ1-2|TRBV7-2
CASSPAPGTGANYGYTF